These T cell receptor beta chains were read from a single sample in a study of T-cell reconstitution after alpha-beta-depleted transplantation in children. Via MiXCR, TCRdb re-called the PCR reads, giving one row per CDR3 protein. The sample holds about 410,000 distinct CDR3 sequences, roughly 21% seen once. Specimen: PBMCs from the stem cell graft donor, collected from the stem cell graft. The receptors were gathered from a human donor who donated a stem cell graft to a child with acute myeloid leukemia. CDR3s include the opening cysteine and the closing phenylalanine or tryptophan. The D gene is left open where the match is weak. Clone size, where shown, is once, few, many, or a class for clones that have expanded.

TRBV3-1	TRBJ2-3	few	NA	CASSQDDGWSTDTQYF	TGTGCCAGCAGCCAGGACGACGGGTGGAGCACAGATACGCAGTATTTT
TRBV27	TRBJ2-1	NA	NA	CASSLYPGAIDPDEQFF	TGTGCCAGCAGTTTATACCCCGGGGCTATAGACCCGGATGAGCAGTTCTTC
TRBV6-2/TRBV6-3	TRBJ2-7	many	NA	CASSTRTRSSYEQYF	TGTGCCAGCAGTACTCGGACACGGTCCTCCTACGAGCAGTACTTC
TRBV12-3/TRBV12-4	TRBJ2-7	NA	TRBD1	CASSGSDRGHEQYF	TGTGCCAGCAGTGGCTCGGACAGGGGTCACGAGCAGTACTTC
TRBV6-1	TRBJ2-1	few	NA	CASNQRRQGSEQFF	TGTGCCAGCAATCAACGAAGGCAGGGAAGTGAGCAGTTCTTC
TRBV7-8	TRBJ2-3	many	TRBD2	CASSYPGLADSTDTQYF	TGTGCCAGCAGCTACCCGGGACTAGCGGATAGCACAGATACGCAGTATTTT
TRBV7-9	TRBJ2-7	NA	NA	CASSLGVGWTYEQYF	TGTGCCAGCAGCTTAGGAGTGGGGTGGACGTACGAGCAGTACTTC
TRBV2	TRBJ2-3	NA	NA	CASGGQGTDTQYF	TGTGCCAGCGGGGGACAAGGCACAGATACGCAGTATTTT
TRBV6-5	TRBJ1-1	few	NA	CASSYPGINTEAFF	TGTGCCAGCAGTTATCCGGGGATTAACACTGAAGCTTTCTTT
TRBV24-1	TRBJ2-1	NA	NA	CATSKRSAQYYNEQFF	TGTGCCACCAGTAAGAGGTCGGCACAGTACTACAATGAGCAGTTCTTC
TRBV6-1	TRBJ1-1	few	NA	CASSEVPGRKHTEAFF	TGTGCCAGCAGTGAGGTCCCGGGCCGAAAACACACTGAAGCTTTCTTT
TRBV6-6	TRBJ2-7	many	TRBD2	CASSTSAPYEQYF	TGTGCCAGTTCTACTAGCGCTCCCTACGAGCAGTACTTC
TRBV12-3/TRBV12-4	TRBJ2-3	few	TRBD2	CASITSGSTDTQYF	TGTGCCAGCATTACTAGCGGGAGTACAGATACGCAGTATTTT
TRBV12-3/TRBV12-4	TRBJ2-3	many	NA	CASSALRLDTQYF	TGTGCCAGCAGTGCCCTTAGATTGGATACGCAGTATTTT
TRBV10-2	TRBJ1-2	NA	TRBD1	CASIGQGAGYTF	TGCGCCAGCATTGGACAGGGGGCTGGCTACACCTTC
TRBV29-1	TRBJ2-7	many	TRBD1	CSAGTGGYEQYF	TGCAGCGCCGGGACAGGCGGGTACGAGCAGTACTTC
TRBV20-1	TRBJ2-1	few	NA	CSARAAGRLDEQFF	TGCAGTGCTAGGGCCGCGGGGCGCCTCGATGAGCAGTTCTTC
TRBV28	TRBJ1-3	NA	NA	CASSFTGRTTYSGNTIYF	TGTGCCAGCAGTTTCACGGGCAGAACAACCTACTCTGGAAACACCATATATTTT
TRBV5-1	TRBJ2-1	NA	TRBD2	CASSEASGRVLDEQFF	TGCGCCAGCAGCGAAGCTAGCGGGAGGGTTTTGGATGAGCAGTTCTTC
TRBV4-1	TRBJ2-1	NA	NA	CASSQDELASANEQFF	TGCGCCAGCAGCCAAGATGAGTTGGCTAGCGCTAATGAGCAGTTCTTC
TRBV20-1	TRBJ2-2	NA	NA	CSALLASGELFF	TGCAGTGCTTTACTCGCTTCGGGGGAGCTGTTTTTT
TRBV9	TRBJ2-1	few	TRBD2	CASSAEREGQNEQFF	TGTGCCAGCAGCGCCGAGCGGGAGGGCCAGAATGAGCAGTTCTTC
TRBV4-1	TRBJ2-1	NA	TRBD2	CASSQSGRRAYNEQFF	TGCGCCAGCAGCCAAAGCGGGAGAAGGGCCTACAATGAGCAGTTCTTC
TRBV20-1	TRBJ2-6	many	NA	CSAQRYSGANVLTF	TGCAGTGCTCAAAGGTACTCTGGGGCCAACGTCCTGACTTTC
TRBV12-3/TRBV12-4	TRBJ1-1	few	NA	CASSFEPGRTEAFF	TGTGCCAGCAGTTTCGAGCCGGGGCGGACTGAAGCTTTCTTT
TRBV12-3/TRBV12-4	TRBJ2-5	NA	NA	CASSLGIEGTQYF	TGTGCCAGCAGTTTAGGGATAGAAGGGACCCAGTACTTC
TRBV28	TRBJ1-5	NA	TRBD1	CASSSPRTGPFQPQHF	TGTGCCAGCAGTTCACCCCGGACAGGGCCCTTTCAGCCCCAGCATTTT
TRBV7-8	TRBJ2-1	few	TRBD1	CASSPRTGLHEQFF	TGTGCCAGCAGCCCCAGGACAGGACTGCATGAGCAGTTCTTC
TRBV20-1	TRBJ2-1	many	NA	CSARDLKTNSYNEQFF	TGCAGTGCTAGAGATTTGAAGACAAACTCCTACAATGAGCAGTTCTTC
TRBV29-1	TRBJ2-7	NA	TRBD2	CSAGLAGIYEQYF	TGCAGCGCGGGACTAGCGGGAATCTACGAGCAGTACTTC
TRBV10-3	TRBJ2-7	NA	TRBD2	CAISDSGLAGVFYEQYF	TGTGCCATCAGTGATTCAGGACTAGCGGGAGTATTCTACGAGCAGTACTTC
TRBV5-1	TRBJ2-3	NA	TRBD1	CASSLGTGGVDTQYF	TGCGCCAGCAGCTTGGGGACAGGGGGCGTTGATACGCAGTATTTT
TRBV12-3/TRBV12-4	TRBJ2-3	few	NA	CASSSARDTQYF	TGTGCCAGCAGTTCGGCTAGGGATACGCAGTATTTT
TRBV29-1	TRBJ1-2	many	TRBD1	CSAQTSGTGGYGYTF	TGCAGCGCCCAAACCTCGGGTACAGGGGGTTATGGCTACACCTTC
TRBV7-7	TRBJ2-2	many	NA	CASSFEEAGELFF	TGTGCCAGCAGCTTCGAGGAAGCCGGGGAGCTGTTTTTT
TRBV7-2	TRBJ2-1	few	TRBD2	CASSPLRTSGNEQFF	TGTGCCAGCAGCCCTCTCCGGACTAGCGGGAATGAGCAGTTCTTC
TRBV28	TRBJ2-7	NA	TRBD1	CASRKQGTGTYEQYF	TGTGCCAGCAGGAAACAGGGGACAGGAACCTACGAGCAGTACTTC
TRBV6-1	TRBJ1-2	few	NA	CATQDMGNYGYTF	TGTGCCACCCAGGACATGGGCAACTATGGCTACACCTTC
TRBV7-3	TRBJ2-7	NA	NA	CASSLGQTAEYEQYF	TGTGCCAGCAGCTTAGGGCAGACCGCCGAGTACGAGCAGTACTTC
TRBV20-1	TRBJ2-1	many	TRBD2	CSAMHYLSGRDLSSYNEQFF	TGCAGTGCTATGCACTATCTTAGCGGGAGGGACCTAAGCTCCTACAATGAGCAGTTCTTC
TRBV20-1	TRBJ2-7	many	TRBD2	CSAETSGSWNEQYF	TGCAGTGCTGAGACTAGCGGGAGCTGGAACGAGCAGTACTTC
TRBV25-1	TRBJ2-1	few	TRBD1	CASSAGQGREQFF	TGTGCCAGCAGTGCGGGACAGGGCAGGGAGCAGTTCTTC
TRBV20-1	TRBJ2-7	few	NA	CSAREGDRLSEQYF	TGCAGTGCTAGAGAAGGAGACAGGCTTAGCGAGCAGTACTTC
TRBV12-3/TRBV12-4	TRBJ2-1	many	NA	CASSPQHHNEQFF	TGTGCCAGCAGTCCCCAGCACCACAATGAGCAGTTCTTC
TRBV20-1	TRBJ2-5	NA	TRBD1	CSATQEGRGLQETQYF	TGCAGTGCCACCCAAGAAGGCAGGGGGCTCCAAGAGACCCAGTACTTC
TRBV27	TRBJ2-1	many	TRBD1	CASRSGTGTYNEQFF	TGTGCCAGCAGGTCCGGGACAGGGACCTACAATGAGCAGTTCTTC
TRBV21-1	TRBJ2-7	NA	NA	CASSNAETSLTYEQYF	TGTGCCAGCAGCAATGCCGAAACGTCCCTAACCTACGAGCAGTACTTC
TRBV20-1	TRBJ2-1	NA	TRBD1	CSGGGTGTREQFF	TGCAGCGGAGGGGGGACAGGGACAAGGGAGCAGTTCTTC
TRBV7-8	TRBJ1-3	NA	NA	CASSLAGTTIYF	TGTGCCAGCAGCTTAGCAGGGACCACCATATATTTT
TRBV6-2/TRBV6-3	TRBJ2-1	NA	TRBD2	CASSYRAGAWDEQFF	TGTGCCAGCAGTTACCGAGCGGGAGCTTGGGATGAGCAGTTCTTC
TRBV12-3/TRBV12-4	TRBJ2-2	many	NA	CASSLVGDTGELFF	TGTGCCAGCAGTTTAGTCGGGGACACCGGGGAGCTGTTTTTT